One sample yielded the 4 T cell receptor beta chains listed below, sequenced in a study of blood T cell repertoires in COVID-19. Measured with immunoSEQ multiplex PCR; TCRdb has only the in-frame clones, and not every one. This table has about 130,000 clones, around 73% appearing once. Sample: PBMCs or T cells enriched from blood (not recorded which). The source is a woman aged 45-60 years who had recovered from COVID-19.

The chain has TRBV5-8 and TRBJ2-5, with 8 bases that match TRBD2. From germline, CDR1 is SGHTS and CDR2 YDEGEE. With 10 bases clipped from V and 4 bases from J, the junction kept 9 bases outside the gene matches. The CDR3 consists of 13 residues. The CDR3 DNA follows: TGTGCCGACAACGGGGGGGCCGCAGAGACCCAGTACTTC. It yields the protein CADNGGAAETQYF.

The chain is built from TRBV7-3 and TRBJ2-3; D may be TRBD2 (5 bases). The germline gives CDR1 SGHTA, CDR2 FQGTGA. CDR3 size: 15 residues. Between the trimmed V and J ends, which lost 2 bases and 5 bases, there was a span of 14 bases. The CDR3 coding sequence is TGTGCCAGCAGCTTATCGGGTCTAGCAGGAGATACGCAGTATTTT. Translated: CASSLSGLAGDTQYF.

This clone was observed a handful of times. The chain combines TRBV2 with TRBJ2-7; possible D gene TRBD2, 6 bases. Trimming pared 7 bases from V and 3 bases from J, leaving 19 bases between. This CDR3 contains 15 residues. CDR1 SNHLY and CDR2 FYNNEI come from the germline V gene. This CDR3 is CASTLHGGRVYEQYF. CDR3 sequence (DNA): TGTGCCAGCACCTTACACGGGGGTCGAGTCTACGAGCAGTACTTC.

This clone occurred many times. The chain links TRBV7-9 to TRBJ1-1; no reliable D call. Per the germline V gene, CDR1 is SEHNR and CDR2 is FQNEAQ (reference sequence). The CDR3 extends over 15 amino acids. Trimming shortened V by 0 bases and J by 2 bases, and 10 bases separated the two germline ends. The CDR3 spells CASSLALSGNTEAFF. The CDR3 DNA is TGTGCCAGCAGCTTAGCGCTTTCAGGCAACACTGAAGCTTTCTTT.